This paragraph covers one T cell receptor (beta chain) sequence. Its antigen remains unknown. The repertoire was sequenced with immunoSEQ multiplex PCR; TCRdb's copy has only in-frame clones and lacks some. The data contain about 81,000 clones, roughly 91% of them singletons. The trim removed 5 bases at V and 1 base at J, leaving 2 bases unmatched. The CDR3 is made up of 14 amino acids. Germline V gene data show CDR1 as SEHNR and CDR2 as FQNEAQ (reference sequence). The source of the sample is a study of OX40 agonist ivuxolimab in advanced cancers. Study-level background: A diagnosis of hepatocellular carcinoma, melanoma, renal cell or head and neck cancer was present in dose-escalation patients.

The investigators sampled blood at baseline, at cycle 4 day 1, and at cycle 7 day 1. Broader study findings: Low normalized T-cell clonal expansion was also seen in some nonresponders. CD8+ T cells averaged more expanded clones than CD4+.

This chain connects TRBV7-9 to TRBJ1-1; 9 bases match TRBD1. Sequencing was performed on CD4+ or CD8+ T cells sorted from blood, taken in a trial of the OX40 agonist ivuxolimab. The source of this sequence is an adult with an advanced solid tumor such as melanoma, head and neck, liver or kidney cancer. The CDR3 bases are TGTGCCAGCAGCCCGGGACAGGGGAACACTGAAGCTTTCTTT. This encodes CASSPGQGNTEAFF.